The 28 T cell receptor beta chains given below trace back to one sample, sequenced in a study of blood T cell repertoires in COVID-19 (dated by TCRdb to the early 2020s). The library was obtained by the immunoSEQ multiplex PCR assay. TCRdb holds this immuneACCESS table with in-frame rearrangements only. Some clones are missing; in checked studies, unresolved V genes explain under half, and the rest has no known cause. Within this sample are 250,000 or so clones, with 87% of them counted one time only. The top ten clonotypes cover roughly 1.6% of the sample. Sequences were obtained from peripheral blood. These receptors came from a woman in her thirties or forties who had recovered from COVID-19.

The V gene is TRBV2, the J gene TRBJ2-7; 9 nucleotides align to TRBD2. Looked up from germline, CDR1 is SNHLY and CDR2 is FYNNEI. The CDR3 runs to 14 residues. The V segment lost 7 bases and the J segment 2 bases; nucleotides outside the gene matches: 6. CDR3 bases: TGTGCCAGCATTCTAGCGGGGTTTGCCTACGAGCAGTACTTC. Its translation: CASILAGFAYEQYF.

This chain joins TRBV24-1 and TRBJ1-1; a weak D match, TRBD1 (5 bases). Germline V gene lookup returns CDR1 KGHDR and CDR2 SFDVKD. The length of the CDR3 is 14 residues. V was trimmed by 2 bases and J by 8 bases, leaving 14 bases between them. In DNA, the CDR3 is TGTGCCACCAGTGATTGGGGACTCCGGCCCGAAGCTTTCTTT. Its translation: CATSDWGLRPEAFF.

Only a few counts were recorded for this clone. CDR3 sequence: CASSVRTGGADGELFF. The CDR3 region has the DNA TGTGCCAGCAGCGTACGGACAGGGGGCGCTGACGGGGAGCTGTTTTTT. The rearrangement links TRBV5-4 to TRBJ2-2; 11 bases align to TRBD1. Germline V CDR1 and CDR2: SGHNT, YYREEE (reference sequence). Trimming at V came to 4 bases and at J to 7 bases, leaving 9 bases not matched to a gene. The CDR3 consists of 16 residues.

This rearrangement joins TRBV6-5 to TRBJ2-7, with 7 bases matching TRBD1. V was pared by 0 bases and J by 2 bases, with 7 bases of the junction left unmatched. Germline CDR1 reads MNHEY; CDR2 reads SVGAGI. The CDR3 consists of 16 residues. This chain's CDR3 is CASSYSRLGQTYEQYF. The CDR3 DNA follows: TGTGCCAGCAGTTACTCACGGTTGGGACAGACCTACGAGCAGTACTTC.

The chain recombines TRBV3-1 (or the pseudogene TRBV3-2) with TRBJ2-3; 11 nucleotides agree with TRBD2. The CDR3 has 16 amino acids. The V gene's germline CDR1 is LGHDT and CDR2 YNNKEL (reference sequence). Trimming cost V 4 bases and J 0 bases; bases outside gene matches: 3. This chain's CDR3 is CASSPGLAESTDTQYF. CDR3 sequence (DNA): TGTGCCAGCAGCCCGGGACTAGCGGAGAGCACAGATACGCAGTATTTT.

The rearrangement uses TRBV2 and TRBJ2-5; no clear D gene. Germline CDR1 reads SNHLY; CDR2 reads FYNNEI. CDR3 length: 11 amino acids. V dropped 7 bases and J dropped 5 bases, with 8 bases sitting between them. CDR3 amino acids: CASTVRETQYF. The CDR3 nucleotides read TGTGCCAGCACCGTCCGGGAGACCCAGTACTTC.

The rearrangement links TRBV12-2 to TRBJ2-2; the D call in the table, TRBD1, was not verified against the DNA. TRBV12-2 is a pseudogene locus. The CDR3 has 19 residues. The CDR3 nucleotides read TGTGCAAGTCGCTCCCAGGGCATCGCGACATCTGAGGAGACCGGGGAGCTGTTTTTT. This encodes CASRSQGIATSEETGELFF.

The chain links TRBV2 to TRBJ1-3; 10 bases agree with TRBD1. Germline V gene lookup returns CDR1 SNHLY and CDR2 FYNNEI. V dropped 4 bases and J dropped 0; count of bases not matched to a gene: 18. The CDR3 sequence is 21 residues long. DNA for the CDR3: TGTGCCAGCAGTGGATTTGGTGGCGGACAGGGGGTCTACTACTCTGGAAACACCATATATTTT. This translates into CASSGFGGGQGVYYSGNTIYF. Variable domain in full (rest from reference TRBV2 and TRBJ1-3): EPEVTQTPSHQVTQMGQEVILRCVPISNHLYFYWYRQILGQKVEFLVSFYNNEISEKSEIFDDQFSVERPDGSNFTLKIRSTKLEDSAMYFCASSGFGGGQGVYYSGNTIYFGEGSWLTVV.

V is TRBV6-5 and J is TRBJ1-2, with D maybe TRBD1 (5 bases). Per the germline V gene, CDR1 is MNHEY and CDR2 is SVGAGI. V lost 2 bases, J lost 7 bases, and 11 bases lay in between. CDR3 length: 13 residues. The CDR3, as DNA: TGTGCCAGCAGTTACGGCAGGGAAGTTGGCTACACCTTC. This codes for CASSYGREVGYTF.

The chain joins TRBV15 to TRBJ1-1; 7 bases are a match to TRBD1. The trim removed 2 bases at V and 3 bases at J, leaving 3 bases unmatched. CDR1 LNHNV and CDR2 YYDKDF come from the germline V gene (reference sequence). The CDR3 spans 14 residues. The CDR3 bases are TGTGCCACCAGCAGATACGGGACAGACACTGAAGCTTTCTTT. It specifies CATSRYGTDTEAFF.

This clone turned up a few times. V gene TRBV15 combines with J gene TRBJ2-2; D unclear. CDR1 and CDR2 from the germline V gene are LNHNV and YYDKDF (reference sequence). The V gene lost 0 bases and the J gene lost 4 bases, with 9 bases spanning the gap. The CDR3 loop spans 15 amino acids. This CDR3 is CATSRDQARTGELFF. The CDR3 nucleotides are TGTGCCACCAGCAGAGATCAGGCCCGCACCGGGGAGCTGTTTTTT. The variable domain in full, with the rest retrieved from reference TRBV15 and TRBJ2-2, is DAMVIQNPRYQVTQFGKPVTLSCSQTLNHNVMYWYQQKSSQAPKLLFHYYDKDFNNEADTPDNFQSRRPNTSFCFLDIRSPGLGDTAMYLCATSRDQARTGELFFGEGSRLTVL.

This rearrangement joins TRBV4-2 to TRBJ2-3, with 8 bases aligning to TRBD2. The V gene's germline CDR1 is LGHNA and CDR2 YNFKEQ. The CDR3 covers 16 residues. Trimming at V came to 1 base and at J to 2 bases, leaving 5 bases not matched to a gene. CDR3 residues: CASSQAAGGATDTQYF. CDR3 sequence (DNA): TGTGCCAGCAGCCAAGCGGCCGGGGGGGCCACAGATACGCAGTATTTT.

This rearrangement joins TRBV19 to TRBJ1-1; 8 bases agree with TRBD1. The CDR3 has 14 amino acids. Germline trimming cut 7 bases from V and 0 bases from J; bases unmatched to any gene: 4. Per the germline V gene, CDR1 is LNHDA and CDR2 is SQIVND (reference sequence). The CDR3 region is CASTRTGLNTEAFF. CDR3 sequence (DNA): TGTGCCAGTACGCGGACAGGGTTGAACACTGAAGCTTTCTTT.

The V call is TRBV7-9, the J call TRBJ2-2; D is undetermined. The CDR3 loop spans 14 amino acids. Germline values: CDR1 SEHNR, CDR2 FQNEAQ (reference sequence). Between the trimmed V and J ends, which lost 3 bases and 9 bases, there was a span of 14 bases. The CDR3 here is CASSFGLNERELFF. The DNA for the CDR3 is TGTGCCAGCAGCTTTGGGCTAAACGAGCGGGAGCTGTTTTTT.

The rearrangement joins TRBV21-1 to TRBJ2-7; TRBD2 reflects the table's D call only, with no check against the DNA. TRBV21-1 is a pseudogene locus. The CDR3 is made up of 16 amino acids. The chain's CDR3 is CASSKVADEKSYEQYF. For the CDR3, the DNA is TGTGCCAGCAGCAAAGTAGCCGACGAGAAGTCCTACGAGCAGTACTTC.

The chain couples TRBV5-1 to TRBJ1-6; 10 nucleotides agree with TRBD1. Germline loops: CDR1 SGHRS, CDR2 YFSETQ. V lost 1 base to trimming and J lost 7 bases; unmatched junction nucleotides: 5. The CDR3 runs 16 residues. CDR3 sequence: CASSLSGTGENSPLHF. CDR3 DNA: TGCGCCAGCAGCTTGTCCGGGACAGGGGAGAATTCACCCCTCCACTTT.

The chain joins TRBV11-2 to TRBJ2-3, with D uncertain. V was pared by 8 bases and J by 4 bases, with 4 bases between. The CDR3 covers 10 residues. Per germline, CDR1 SGHAT and CDR2 FQNNGV. CDR3 DNA: TGTGCCAGCTACTCAGATACGCAGTATTTT. Protein sequence: CASYSDTQYF.

V is TRBV7-9 and J is TRBJ1-2, with a tentative D call TRBD1 (5 bases). Trimming removed 5 bases from V and 6 bases from J, with 10 bases in between. From germline, CDR1 is SEHNR and CDR2 FQNEAQ (reference sequence). The CDR3 length is 12 residues. CDR3 DNA: TGTGCCAGCAGCATCAGGGTGGATGGCTACACCTTC. Residues: CASSIRVDGYTF.

The chain links TRBV9 to TRBJ2-3; 8 bases match TRBD2. Germline V gives CDR1 SGDLS, CDR2 YYNGEE. J was trimmed by 3 bases and V by 4 bases; bases with no gene match: 4. The CDR3 length is 14 residues. CDR3 nucleotides: TGTGCCAGCAGCTTAAGCGGGGGTACAGATACGCAGTATTTT. Protein product: CASSLSGGTDTQYF.

The chain carries TRBV30 and TRBJ2-1; 8 positions agree with TRBD2. Per germline, CDR1 GTSNPN and CDR2 SVGIG (reference sequence). Losses at the gene ends were 1 base for V and 10 bases for J; bases not matched to a gene: 6. This CDR3 is 13 amino acids long. Here the CDR3 reads CAWSGGLAREQFF. CDR3 sequence (DNA): TGTGCCTGGAGTGGTGGACTAGCTAGGGAGCAGTTCTTC.

The chain recombines TRBV27 with TRBJ1-2; D possibly corresponds to TRBD1 (6 bases). CDR3 size: 15 residues. The germline V gene encodes CDR1 MNHEY and CDR2 SMNVEV (reference sequence). Trimming removed 6 bases from V and 6 bases from J, with 20 bases in between. The CDR3 loop is CASSGEQGRRDGYTF. The CDR3 bases are TGTGCCAGCAGCGGGGAACAGGGACGAAGGGATGGCTACACCTTC.

This clone was counted a few times. The genes are TRBV27 and TRBJ1-2, with D perhaps TRBD1 (5 bases). The CDR3 totals 18 residues. Trimming shortened V by 3 bases and J by 3 bases, and 23 bases separated the two germline ends. CDR1 MNHEY and CDR2 SMNVEV come from the germline V gene (reference sequence). The CDR3 region is CASSFSVTALQGDYGYTF. The DNA for the CDR3 is TGTGCCAGCAGTTTCTCCGTGACAGCCCTTCAGGGCGACTATGGCTACACCTTC.

The chain has TRBV5-4 and TRBJ2-5; 12 nucleotides align to TRBD1. V lost 3 bases to trimming and J lost 4 bases; unmatched junction nucleotides: 4. CDR3 size: 15 residues. Germline CDR1 is SGHNT and CDR2 is YYREEE (reference sequence). The CDR3 reads CASSSGTGGLETQYF. The CDR3 DNA follows: TGTGCCAGCAGCTCTGGGACAGGGGGCCTAGAGACCCAGTACTTC.

This clone has a handful of counts. The chain is built from TRBV4-1 and TRBJ1-2, with 9 bases identical to TRBD1. The V gene end was trimmed by 1 base and the J gene end by 8 bases; junction bases not matched to a gene: 8. Germline CDR1 reads MGHRA; CDR2 reads YSYEKL. CDR3 size: 15 residues. CDR3 nucleotides: TGCGCCAGCAGCCAAGTAAGGGGACAGGGCGCGGGCTACACCTTC. Encoded protein: CASSQVRGQGAGYTF.

V is TRBV20-1 and J is TRBJ2-5; D is ambiguous. Deletions cut 6 bases from V and 9 bases from J, with 14 bases between. This CDR3 is 11 amino acids long. The germline V gene encodes CDR1 DFQATT and CDR2 SNEGSKA (reference sequence). The CDR3 DNA reads as TGCAGTGCCCTGTACCCCCGGGCCCAGTACTTC. This sequence encodes CSALYPRAQYF.

This clone was seen just once. This chain joins TRBV2 and TRBJ1-2, with no clear D. The V gene lost 6 bases and the J gene lost 9 bases, with 14 bases spanning the gap. Germline-derived CDR1 and CDR2 are SNHLY and FYNNEI. CDR3 size: 12 residues. The CDR3 loop is CASRYDTGSYTF. CDR3 nucleotides: TGTGCCAGCAGATACGACACGGGGAGCTACACCTTC.

This clone was counted at least ten times. The V call is TRBV6-1, the J call TRBJ1-4, with 8 positions matching TRBD1. The CDR3 totals 14 residues. V gave up 1 base and J gave up 7 bases; unmatched junction bases: 2. From germline, CDR1 is MNHNS and CDR2 SASEGT. Here the CDR3 DNA reads TGTGCCAGCAGTGAAGGGACAGGGTTTGAAAAACTGTTTTTT. Translating gives CASSEGTGFEKLFF.

The rearrangement links TRBV19 to TRBJ1-2; D is uncertain. The CDR3 extends over 14 amino acids. The V gene lost 7 bases and the J gene lost 8 bases, with 20 bases spanning the gap. Germline loops: CDR1 LNHDA, CDR2 SQIVND (reference sequence). The CDR3 loop is CASMRARWSGGYTF. The CDR3 DNA follows: TGTGCCAGTATGAGGGCCAGGTGGTCTGGGGGCTACACCTTC. The whole variable domain, filled in from reference TRBV19 and TRBJ1-2, reads DGGITQSPKYLFRKEGQNVTLSCEQNLNHDAMYWYRQDPGQGLRLIYYSQIVNDFQKGDIAEGYSVSREKKESFPLTVTSAQKNPTAFYLCASMRARWSGGYTFGSGTRLTVV.